The present TCR beta chain was sequenced within a study of T cells after yellow fever vaccination. Study results and caveats: On re-exposure, the response was weaker but peaked faster, at day 5 versus 15.

V dropped 5 bases and J dropped 7 bases, with 17 bases sitting between them. Germline CDR1 and CDR2: DFQATT and SNEGSKA (reference sequence). The CDR3 contains 13 residues. In regard to this clonotype: The antigen remains unidentified.

One entry per CDR3 protein, called by TCRdb with MiXCR from the 5' RACE reads. In the table there are some 500,000 distinct CDR3 sequences, 13% of which are singletons. Material: PBMCs, obtained on the day of the yellow fever booster vaccination. The chain couples TRBV20-1 to TRBJ1-2; no reliable D call. The sequence derives from a man younger than 40 who received the YFV17D yellow fever vaccine. The CDR3 loop reads CSAPDQLGVGYTF. Written as DNA, the CDR3 is TGCAGTGCTCCTGACCAGTTGGGCGTTGGCTACACCTTC.